This T cell receptor delta chain was sequenced in a study of gamma-delta T cells after stem cell transplantation. TCRdb reanalysed the RT-PCR reads via CATT. The repertoire holds 13,000 or so delta-chain clones, with roughly 30% as singletons. Germline CDR1 and CDR2: GEAIGNYY and EKD. J lost 0 bases, V lost 5 bases, and 5 bases had no gene match. The CDR3 spans 14 residues. V and J are TRDV2 and TRDJ1; 7 positions agree with TRDD3. The sample consisted of gamma-delta T cells. This receptor was obtained from a human donor. It is not recorded whose cells these are; they may come from a transplant donor. CDR3 amino acids: CACGGGGYTDKLIF. CDR3 bases: TGTGCCTGTGGAGGGGGGGGATACACCGATAAACTCATCTTT.